The rows below give T cell receptor beta chains drawn from one sample of a study of blood T cell repertoires in COVID-19. Libraries were prepared by immunoSEQ multiplex PCR; TCRdb keeps only in-frame clonotypes and omits some of them. The table includes roughly 160,000 clones, roughly 84% detected once. The sample comprised PBMCs or T cells enriched from blood (not recorded which). Receptor source: a woman in her sixties who had recovered from COVID-19. Both conserved end residues are part of each CDR3. Fields, in order: D gene, V gene, clone size, J gene, CDR3 DNA, CDR3 protein. The D gene is left open where the match is weak. The size entry is marked missing in some rows and otherwise reads once, few, many or a size class.

-	TRBV28	-	TRBJ2-6	TGTGCCATAACGGGAATCTCTGGGGCCAACGTCCTGACTTTC	CAITGISGANVLTF
-	TRBV30	-	TRBJ2-3	TGTGCCTGGAGTTATACAGATACGCAGTATTTT	CAWSYTDTQYF
-	TRBV7-2	-	TRBJ2-7	TGTGCCAGCAGCCTTACCAGGGGAAGGGGCTACGAGCAGTACTTC	CASSLTRGRGYEQYF
-	TRBV24-1	-	TRBJ1-2	TGTGCCACCAGTGACCATTATGGCTACACCTTC	CATSDHYGYTF
TRBD2	TRBV7-3	few	TRBJ2-1	TGTGCCAGCAGCTTAACGACTAGCGGACACAATGAGCAGTTCTTC	CASSLTTSGHNEQFF
TRBD1	TRBV27	once	TRBJ1-2	TGTGCCAGCAGTTCCCCAGGACAGGGGTACTATGGCTACACCTTC	CASSSPGQGYYGYTF
TRBD1	TRBV5-4	-	TRBJ2-7	TGTGCCAGCAGCGCCAGGGACAGGGGCTACGAGCAGTACTTC	CASSARDRGYEQYF
-	TRBV5-1	-	TRBJ2-3	TGCGCCAGCAGCCCAAGCACAGATACGCAGTATTTT	CASSPSTDTQYF
TRBD1	TRBV5-1	-	TRBJ2-2	TGCGCCAGCAGCTTGGACAGGGGTTCACACGGGGAGCTGTTTTTT	CASSLDRGSHGELFF
-	TRBV7-3	-	TRBJ2-3	TGTGCCAGCAGCTTCGGCCCGGGGGATACGCAGTATTTT	CASSFGPGDTQYF
-	TRBV9	-	TRBJ1-4	TGTGCCAGCAGCCCCCGACCGGACTATAATGAAAAACTGTTTTTT	CASSPRPDYNEKLFF
TRBD2	TRBV18	-	TRBJ2-1	TGTGCCAGCTCACCAAGACTAGCGGCCGTGCAGTTCTTC	CASSPRLAAVQFF
TRBD1	TRBV5-4	-	TRBJ1-2	TGTGCCAGCAGCACCTTCACCGGGACAGGGTATGGCTACACCTTC	CASSTFTGTGYGYTF
TRBD1	TRBV19	-	TRBJ1-1	TGTGCCACCGCCCCCCTGGGACAGGGAATTACTGAAGCTTTCTTT	CATAPLGQGITEAFF
-	TRBV4-2	-	TRBJ2-1	TGTGCCAGCAGCCCACCGGGACTGACCTACAATGAGCAGTTCTTC	CASSPPGLTYNEQFF
TRBD2	TRBV5-5	-	TRBJ2-5	TGTGCCAGCGCCCGGGGGGGTACGGAGACCCAGTACTTC	CASARGGTETQYF
-	TRBV5-4	-	TRBJ2-7	TGTGCCAGCAGCTTTAGGAACAGGGAGTACGAGCAGTACTTC	CASSFRNREYEQYF
-	TRBV27	-	TRBJ2-2	TGTGCCAGCAGTTTGACAGGAGCGGGGACCGGGGAGCTGTTTTTT	CASSLTGAGTGELFF
TRBD2	TRBV6-5	-	TRBJ2-5	TGTGCCAGCAGTCGGACTAGCGGGGGGGGAGAGACCCAGTACTTC	CASSRTSGGGETQYF
TRBD2	TRBV7-8	few	TRBJ2-3	TGTGCCAGCAGCCCATCGGCTAGCGGGACCACAGATACGCAGTATTTT	CASSPSASGTTDTQYF
TRBD2	TRBV6-6	-	TRBJ2-1	TGTGCCAGCAGTTACTCGCGGGGGGGATCCTACAATGAGCAGTTCTTC	CASSYSRGGSYNEQFF
-	TRBV5-1	-	TRBJ2-3	TGCGCCAGCAGCTTGGGGAGACTCAATTCGGCAGATACGCAGTATTTT	CASSLGRLNSADTQYF
TRBD2	TRBV2	-	TRBJ2-2	TGTGCCAGCAGTGAAGGGTTAGCGGGAACCGGGGAGCTGTTTTTT	CASSEGLAGTGELFF
TRBD1	TRBV28	-	TRBJ2-1	TGTGCCAGCAGCTGGTCCGGGACAGGGCAATATGAGCAGTTCTTC	CASSWSGTGQYEQFF
-	TRBV9	-	TRBJ1-4	TGTGCCAGCAGTCCAGGGTATAATGAAAAACTGTTTTTT	CASSPGYNEKLFF
-	TRBV21-1	few	TRBJ1-5	TGTGCCAGCAGCCGGGACAGGGGGCGCGGTCAGCCCCAGCATTTT	CASSRDRGRGQPQHF
-	TRBV5-1	-	TRBJ1-1	TGCGCCAGCAGCTTGGAGGGGGGGCAAAGCACTGAAGCTTTCTTT	CASSLEGGQSTEAFF
TRBD2	TRBV13	-	TRBJ2-3	TGTGCCAGCCCTGACCTTCGTACTAGCGGGGGGTACACAGATACGCAGTATTTT	CASPDLRTSGGYTDTQYF
TRBD1	TRBV28	-	TRBJ1-3	TGTGCCAGCGGAACAGGGGATGGAAACACCATATATTTT	CASGTGDGNTIYF